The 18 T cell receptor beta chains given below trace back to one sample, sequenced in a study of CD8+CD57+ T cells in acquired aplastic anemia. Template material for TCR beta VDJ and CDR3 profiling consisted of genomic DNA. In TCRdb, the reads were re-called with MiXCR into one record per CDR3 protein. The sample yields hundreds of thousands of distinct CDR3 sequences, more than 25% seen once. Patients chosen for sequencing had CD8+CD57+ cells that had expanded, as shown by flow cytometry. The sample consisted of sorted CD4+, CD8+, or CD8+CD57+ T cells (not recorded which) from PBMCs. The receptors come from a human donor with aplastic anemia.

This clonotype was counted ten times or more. In nucleotides, the CDR3 is TGTGCCAGCAGCTTTACAGGGGAGGATGGCTACACCTTC. Translation: CASSFTGEDGYTF. The chain has TRBV7-9 and TRBJ1-2; 7 bases map to TRBD1. J was trimmed by 6 bases and V by 3 bases; bases with no gene match: 4. The CDR3 covers 13 residues. The germline V gene has CDR1 SEHNR and CDR2 FQNEAQ (reference sequence). Full variable domain (rest looked up from reference TRBV7-9 and TRBJ1-2): DTGVSQNPRHKITKRGQNVTFRCDPISEHNRLYWYRQTLGQGPEFLTYFQNEAQLEKSRLLSDRFSAERPKGSFSTLEIQRTEQGDSAMYLCASSFTGEDGYTFGSGTRLTVV.

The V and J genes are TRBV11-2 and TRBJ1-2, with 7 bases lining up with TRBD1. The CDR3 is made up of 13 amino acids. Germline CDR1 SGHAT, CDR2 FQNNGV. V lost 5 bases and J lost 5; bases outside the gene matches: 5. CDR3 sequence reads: CASSPQGEYGYTF. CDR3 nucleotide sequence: TGTGCCAGCAGCCCCCAGGGGGAATATGGCTACACCTTC.

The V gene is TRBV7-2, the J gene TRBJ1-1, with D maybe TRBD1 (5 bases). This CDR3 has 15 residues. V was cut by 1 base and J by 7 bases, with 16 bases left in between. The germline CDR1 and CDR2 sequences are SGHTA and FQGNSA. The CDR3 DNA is TGTGCCAGCAGCTTAGGGACACTCCCTCTGGGTGAAGCTTTCTTT. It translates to CASSLGTLPLGEAFF.

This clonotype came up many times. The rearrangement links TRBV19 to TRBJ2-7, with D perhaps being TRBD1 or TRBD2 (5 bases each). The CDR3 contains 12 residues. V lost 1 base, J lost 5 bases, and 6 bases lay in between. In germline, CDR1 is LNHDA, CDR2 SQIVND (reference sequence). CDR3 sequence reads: CASSIGGDEQYF. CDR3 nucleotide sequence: TGTGCCAGTAGTATAGGAGGGGACGAGCAGTACTTC.

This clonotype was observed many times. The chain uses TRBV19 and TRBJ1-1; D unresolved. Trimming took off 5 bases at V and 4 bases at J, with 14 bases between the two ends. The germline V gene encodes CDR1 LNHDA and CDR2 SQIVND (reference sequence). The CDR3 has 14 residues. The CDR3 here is CASSLKGSLTEAFF. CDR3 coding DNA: TGTGCCAGTAGTTTGAAGGGCAGCCTCACTGAAGCTTTCTTT.

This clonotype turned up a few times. The chain's CDR3 is CASSSAGTVNEKLFF. CDR3 DNA: TGTGCCAGCAGCTCGGCCGGGACAGTGAATGAAAAACTGTTTTTT. This chain links TRBV5-4 with TRBJ1-4, with 7 bases identical to TRBD1. The trim removed 3 bases at V and 5 bases at J, leaving 7 bases unmatched. Germline-derived CDR1 and CDR2 are SGHNT and YYREEE (reference sequence). This CDR3 has 15 residues.

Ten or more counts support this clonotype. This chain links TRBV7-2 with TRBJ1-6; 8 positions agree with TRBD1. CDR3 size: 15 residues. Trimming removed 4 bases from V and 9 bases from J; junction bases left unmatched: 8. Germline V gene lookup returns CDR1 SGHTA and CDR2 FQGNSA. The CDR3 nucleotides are TGTGCCAGCAGCTCGTGGACAGGGACGCGTTCACCCCTCCACTTT. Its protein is CASSSWTGTRSPLHF.

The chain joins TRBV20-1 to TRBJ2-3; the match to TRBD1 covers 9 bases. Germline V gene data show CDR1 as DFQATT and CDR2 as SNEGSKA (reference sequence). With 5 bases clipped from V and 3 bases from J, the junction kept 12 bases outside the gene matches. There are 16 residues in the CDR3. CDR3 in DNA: TGCAGTGCTTCAAATCCCGGGACAGGGAGGACAGATACGCAGTATTTT. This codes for CSASNPGTGRTDTQYF.

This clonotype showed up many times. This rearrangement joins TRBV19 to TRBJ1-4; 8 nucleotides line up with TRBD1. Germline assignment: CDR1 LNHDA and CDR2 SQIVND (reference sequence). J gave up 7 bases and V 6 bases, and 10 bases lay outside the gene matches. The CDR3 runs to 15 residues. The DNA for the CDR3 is TGTGCCAGTAGACTGGGACAGGCGATCCCTGAAAAACTGTTTTTT. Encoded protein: CASRLGQAIPEKLFF.

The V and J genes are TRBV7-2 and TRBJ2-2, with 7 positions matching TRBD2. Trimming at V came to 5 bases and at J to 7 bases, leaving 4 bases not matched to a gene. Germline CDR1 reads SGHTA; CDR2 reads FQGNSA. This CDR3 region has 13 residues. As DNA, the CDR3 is TGTGCCAGCAGCCTCCGGACTAGCGGGGAGCTGTTTTTT. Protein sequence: CASSLRTSGELFF.

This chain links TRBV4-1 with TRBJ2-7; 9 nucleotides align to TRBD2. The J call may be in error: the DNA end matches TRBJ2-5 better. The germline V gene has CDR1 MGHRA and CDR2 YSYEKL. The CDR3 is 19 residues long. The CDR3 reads CASSQILLGLAGLQETQYF. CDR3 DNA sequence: TGCGCCAGCAGCCAAATACTCCTTGGCCTAGCGGGGTTACAAGAGACCCAGTACTTC.

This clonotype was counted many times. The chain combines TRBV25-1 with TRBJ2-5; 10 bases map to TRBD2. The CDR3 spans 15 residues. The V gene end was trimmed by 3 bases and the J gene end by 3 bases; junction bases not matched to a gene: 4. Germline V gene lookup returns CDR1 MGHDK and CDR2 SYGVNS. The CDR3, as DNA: TGTGCCAGCAGTGACACCGGACTAGCGGAAGAGACCCAGTACTTC. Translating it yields CASSDTGLAEETQYF.

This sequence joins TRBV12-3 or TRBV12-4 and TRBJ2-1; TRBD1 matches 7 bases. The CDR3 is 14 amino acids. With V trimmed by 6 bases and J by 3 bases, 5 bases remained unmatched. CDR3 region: CASRSGTVYNEQFF. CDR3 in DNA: TGTGCCAGCAGGTCCGGGACAGTCTACAATGAGCAGTTCTTC.

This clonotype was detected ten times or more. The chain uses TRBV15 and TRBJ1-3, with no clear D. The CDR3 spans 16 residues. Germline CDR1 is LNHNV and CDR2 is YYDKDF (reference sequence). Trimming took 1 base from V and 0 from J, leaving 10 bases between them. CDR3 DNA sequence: TGTGCCACCAGCAGAGTAGCAGCCGGCTCTGGAAACACCATATATTTT. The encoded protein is CATSRVAAGSGNTIYF.

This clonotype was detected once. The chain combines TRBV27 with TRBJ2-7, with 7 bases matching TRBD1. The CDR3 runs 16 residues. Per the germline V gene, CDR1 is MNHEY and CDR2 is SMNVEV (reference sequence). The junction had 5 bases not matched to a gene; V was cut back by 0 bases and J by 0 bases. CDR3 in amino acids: CASSLSLGQNSYEQYF. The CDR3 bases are TGTGCCAGCAGTTTATCATTGGGACAGAACTCCTACGAGCAGTACTTC.

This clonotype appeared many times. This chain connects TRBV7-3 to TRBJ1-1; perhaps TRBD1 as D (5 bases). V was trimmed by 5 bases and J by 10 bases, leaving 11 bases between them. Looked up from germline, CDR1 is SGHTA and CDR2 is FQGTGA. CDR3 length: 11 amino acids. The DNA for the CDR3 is TGTGCCAGCAGCACCGGGGGTTTAGCTTTCTTT. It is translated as CASSTGGLAFF.

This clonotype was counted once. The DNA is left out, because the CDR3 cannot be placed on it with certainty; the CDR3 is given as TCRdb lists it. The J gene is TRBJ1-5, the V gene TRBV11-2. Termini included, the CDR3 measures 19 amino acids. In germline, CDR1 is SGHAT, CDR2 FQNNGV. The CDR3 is CASSLDLCASSWGDGRQHF.

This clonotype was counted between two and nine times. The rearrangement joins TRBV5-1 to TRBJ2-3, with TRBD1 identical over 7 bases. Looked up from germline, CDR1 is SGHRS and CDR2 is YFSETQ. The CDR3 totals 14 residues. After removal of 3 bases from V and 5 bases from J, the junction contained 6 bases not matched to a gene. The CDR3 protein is CASSSGQRKDTQYF. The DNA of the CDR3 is TGCGCCAGCAGCTCGGGACAGAGAAAAGATACGCAGTATTTT.